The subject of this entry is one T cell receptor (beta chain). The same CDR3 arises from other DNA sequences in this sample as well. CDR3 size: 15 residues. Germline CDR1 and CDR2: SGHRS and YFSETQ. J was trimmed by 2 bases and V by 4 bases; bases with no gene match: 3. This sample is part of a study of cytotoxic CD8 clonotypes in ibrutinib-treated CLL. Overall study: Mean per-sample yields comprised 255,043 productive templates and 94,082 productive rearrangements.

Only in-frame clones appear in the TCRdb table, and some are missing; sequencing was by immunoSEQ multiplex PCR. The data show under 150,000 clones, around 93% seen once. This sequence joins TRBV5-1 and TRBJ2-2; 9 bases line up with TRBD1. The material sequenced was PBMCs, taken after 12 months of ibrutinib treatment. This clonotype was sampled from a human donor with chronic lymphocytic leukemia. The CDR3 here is CASSVQGANTGELFF. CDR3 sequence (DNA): TGCGCCAGCAGCGTACAGGGGGCCAACACCGGGGAGCTGTTTTTT.